Below are 19 T cell receptor beta chains sequenced from a single sample in a study of blood T cell repertoires in COVID-19. Using immunoSEQ multiplex PCR, the repertoire was profiled, and TCRdb retains in-frame clones only, with some absent. The repertoire holds 50,000 to 60,000 clones, with 85% to 90% as singletons. Sequencing was performed on peripheral blood. These receptors were collected from a human donor in a cohort sampled during active COVID-19.

The genes are TRBV24-1 and TRBJ1-4; 10 bases are a match to TRBD1. J gave up 7 bases and V 3 bases, and 7 bases lay outside the gene matches. The CDR3 loop spans 16 amino acids. Germline CDR1 and CDR2: KGHDR and SFDVKD. The CDR3 coding sequence is TGTGCCACCAGTGATCCTGGACAGGGGGGGGTTGAAAAACTGTTTTTT. Translating it yields CATSDPGQGGVEKLFF.

The rearrangement uses TRBV18 and TRBJ1-5; possibly TRBD1 for D (6 bases). V gave up 6 bases and J gave up 4 bases, with 22 bases separating them. Germline V lookup: CDR1 KGHSH, CDR2 LQKENI. The CDR3 contains 17 residues. The CDR3 here is CASSLTNGQGLNQPQHF. CDR3 DNA sequence: TGTGCCAGCTCCCTCACCAATGGGCAGGGGTTGAATCAGCCCCAGCATTTT.

The J gene is TRBJ2-7, the V gene TRBV4-3; 7 bases map to TRBD1. The CDR3 extends over 15 amino acids. From germline, CDR1 is LGHNA and CDR2 YSLEER. The trim removed 1 base at V and 6 bases at J, leaving 9 bases unmatched. CDR3 bases: TGCGCCAGCAGCCAAGTCCGTTTACAGGGGTGCGAGCAGTACGTC. Its translation is CASSQVRLQGCEQYV.

The genes are TRBV28 and TRBJ1-1; TRBD1 is a possible D gene (5 bases). Per the germline V gene, CDR1 is MDHEN and CDR2 is SYDVKM. The CDR3 is 16 amino acids. The ends were cut back, 3 bases at V and 8 bases at J, with 22 bases in the middle. The CDR3 DNA is TGTGCCAGCAGTTTCCGGACATTCAGCGTGTTACCCGAAGCTTTCTTT. Its protein product is CASSFRTFSVLPEAFF.

This chain uses TRBV19 with TRBJ1-2; D perhaps matches TRBD1 (5 bases). V lost 7 bases and J lost 2, with 14 bases in between. This CDR3 has 14 amino acids. Germline CDR1 reads LNHDA; CDR2 reads SQIVND (reference sequence). The CDR3 spells CASTEGQENYGYTF. The DNA for the CDR3 is TGTGCCAGTACGGAGGGGCAGGAGAACTATGGCTACACCTTC. Variable domain in full (rest from reference TRBV19 and TRBJ1-2): DGGITQSPKYLFRKEGQNVTLSCEQNLNHDAMYWYRQDPGQGLRLIYYSQIVNDFQKGDIAEGYSVSREKKESFPLTVTSAQKNPTAFYLCASTEGQENYGYTFGSGTRLTVV.

The chain is built from TRBV28 and TRBJ1-2; D unresolved. Between the trimmed V and J ends, which lost 2 bases and 4 bases, there was a span of 8 bases. This CDR3 has 13 amino acids. Per germline, CDR1 MDHEN and CDR2 SYDVKM. The CDR3 DNA reads TGTGCCAGCAGTTTAGGACTGGGCTATGGCTACACCTTC. It codes for CASSLGLGYGYTF.

The CDR3 region is CASSFPTSRRNEQFF. The CDR3 DNA follows: TGTGCCAGCAGTTTTCCCACGTCTAGAAGAAATGAGCAGTTCTTC. The chain combines TRBV6-6 with TRBJ2-1, with D uncertain. V was shortened by 4 bases and J by 7 bases, with 17 bases between the two germline ends. CDR1 is MNHNY and CDR2 is SVGAGI in the germline V gene (reference sequence). The CDR3 runs 15 residues.

This chain connects TRBV18 to TRBJ2-1; tentatively, D is TRBD2 (5 bases). V gave up 0 bases and J gave up 7 bases, with 7 bases separating them. This CDR3 is 13 amino acids long. Germline assignment: CDR1 KGHSH and CDR2 LQKENI. CDR3 residues: CASSPPGRNEQFF. CDR3 coding DNA: TGTGCCAGCTCACCACCAGGGAGAAATGAGCAGTTCTTC.

This clone was seen more than once but under ten times. In DNA, the CDR3 is TGTGCCAGCAGAAGGGACAGGGGACTTAATTCACCCCTCCACTTT. Its protein product is CASRRDRGLNSPLHF. V and J are TRBV2 and TRBJ1-6; the match to TRBD1 covers 10 bases. This CDR3 comprises 15 residues. Trimming removed 6 bases from V and 6 bases from J; junction bases left unmatched: 5. The germline V gene has CDR1 SNHLY and CDR2 FYNNEI.

The gene calls are TRBV9 and TRBJ2-5, with 11 bases aligning to TRBD1. This CDR3 spans 16 amino acids. V was pared by 3 bases and J by 3 bases, with 7 bases of the junction left unmatched. Germline CDR1 and CDR2: SGDLS and YYNGEE. The CDR3 coding sequence is TGTGCCAGCAGCGCCTATGGACAGGGGGCGGAAGAGACCCAGTACTTC. Translated, it gives CASSAYGQGAEETQYF.

V gene TRBV6-5 combines with J gene TRBJ2-1, with 7 bases aligning to TRBD1. The ends lost 8 bases at V and 1 base at J; junction bases unmatched: 2. Germline V gene data show CDR1 as MNHEY and CDR2 as SVGAGI. The CDR3 consists of 13 residues. The CDR3 here is CASGQESYNEQFF. The CDR3 nucleotides are TGTGCCAGCGGACAGGAATCCTACAATGAGCAGTTCTTC.

This rearrangement joins TRBV7-2 to TRBJ2-5, with 7 bases matching TRBD1. This CDR3 comprises 13 residues. The J segment lost 5 bases and the V segment lost 4 bases, leaving 4 bases of the junction unmatched. The V gene's germline CDR1 is SGHTA and CDR2 FQGNSA. Written as DNA, the CDR3 is TGTGCCAGCAGCTCGGGACAGTCCGAGACCCAGTACTTC. As protein: CASSSGQSETQYF. Filled out from reference TRBV7-2 and TRBJ2-5, the complete variable domain reads GAGVSQSPSNKVTEKGKDVELRCDPISGHTALYWYRQSLGQGLEFLIYFQGNSAPDKSGLPSDRFSAERTGGSVSTLTIQRTQQEDSAVYLCASSSGQSETQYFGPGTRLLVL.

The rearrangement links TRBV3-1 (or the pseudogene TRBV3-2) to TRBJ2-3; 9 bases map to TRBD2. V lost 1 base, J lost 5 bases, and 1 base stayed unmatched. The CDR3 is 14 residues long. Germline V gives CDR1 LGHDT, CDR2 YNNKEL (reference sequence). The chain's CDR3 is CASSQVLAGDTQYF. For the CDR3, the DNA is TGTGCCAGCAGCCAAGTACTAGCGGGAGATACGCAGTATTTT.

This sequence joins TRBV6-5 and TRBJ2-7, with 12 nucleotides matching TRBD2. J gave up 4 bases and V 8 bases, and 3 bases lay outside the gene matches. In germline, CDR1 is MNHEY, CDR2 SVGAGI. The CDR3 runs 13 residues. CDR3 sequence (DNA): TGTGCCAGCCGGACTAGCGGGGCGTACGAGCAGTACTTC. It specifies CASRTSGAYEQYF.

This clone was seen only once. The chain is built from TRBV6-1 and TRBJ2-5; 8 nucleotides agree with TRBD1. This CDR3 contains 14 residues. With 3 bases clipped from V and 5 bases from J, the junction kept 5 bases outside the gene matches. CDR1 and CDR2 from the germline V gene are MNHNS and SASEGT. The CDR3 nucleotides read TGTGCCAGCAGTGAGGACAGGGTAGTGGAGACCCAGTACTTC. Protein product: CASSEDRVVETQYF.

The chain couples TRBV11-1 to TRBJ2-3, with 11 bases fitting TRBD2. The CDR3 contains 16 residues. V trimming: 4 bases; J trimming: 2 bases; junction bases outside the gene matches: 5. Germline CDR1 and CDR2: SGHAT and FQDESV (reference sequence). DNA for the CDR3: TGTGCCAGCAGCTGGGGGACTAGCGGTATCACAGATACGCAGTATTTT. This encodes CASSWGTSGITDTQYF. The full variable domain, completed using reference TRBV11-1 and TRBJ2-3, is EAEVAQSPRYKITEKSQAVAFWCDPISGHATLYWYRQILGQGPELLVQFQDESVVDDSQLPKDRFSAERLKGVDSTLKIQPAELGDSAMYLCASSWGTSGITDTQYFGPGTRLTVL.

V and J are TRBV20-1 and TRBJ2-7, with D possibly being TRBD2 (5 bases). CDR1 and CDR2 (germline): DFQATT, SNEGSKA (reference sequence). The CDR3 consists of 11 residues. V was shortened by 3 bases and J by 7 bases, with 10 bases between the two germline ends. The chain's CDR3 is CSARDFGEQYF. CDR3 DNA sequence: TGCAGTGCTAGGGACTTTGGGGAGCAGTACTTC.

The CDR3 here is CASEGQGKDEQFF. DNA for the CDR3: TGTGCCAGCGAGGGACAGGGGAAGGATGAGCAGTTCTTC. The chain has TRBV18 and TRBJ2-1; TRBD1 matches at 10 bases. The germline CDR1 and CDR2 sequences are KGHSH and LQKENI. The CDR3 contains 13 residues. The V and J ends lost 8 bases and 8 bases, in that order; junction bases with no gene match: 6.

Regarding this clone: Other DNA sequences in this specimen translate into the identical CDR3. The chain combines TRBV5-1 with TRBJ2-1, with 10 bases matching TRBD1. In germline, CDR1 is SGHRS, CDR2 YFSETQ. V was clipped by 4 bases and J by 2 bases; unmatched bases: 6. This CDR3 has 16 residues. Written as DNA, the CDR3 is TGCGCCAGCAGCGGGGGTGGACAGGGGGCCTACAATGAGCAGTTCTTC. It translates to CASSGGGQGAYNEQFF.